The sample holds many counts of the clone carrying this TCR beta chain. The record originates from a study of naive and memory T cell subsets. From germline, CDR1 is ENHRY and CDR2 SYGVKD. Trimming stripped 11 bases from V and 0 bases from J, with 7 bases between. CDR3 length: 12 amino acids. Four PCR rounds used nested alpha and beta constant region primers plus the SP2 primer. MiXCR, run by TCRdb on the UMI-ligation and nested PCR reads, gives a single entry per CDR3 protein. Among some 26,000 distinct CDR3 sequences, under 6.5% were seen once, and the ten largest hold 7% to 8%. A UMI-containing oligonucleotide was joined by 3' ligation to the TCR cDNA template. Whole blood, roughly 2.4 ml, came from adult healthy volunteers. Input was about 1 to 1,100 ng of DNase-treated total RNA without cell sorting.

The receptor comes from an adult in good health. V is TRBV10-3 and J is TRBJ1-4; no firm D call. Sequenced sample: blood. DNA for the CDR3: TGTGCCTCCGGGGCAACTAATGAAAAACTGTTTTTT. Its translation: CASGATNEKLFF.